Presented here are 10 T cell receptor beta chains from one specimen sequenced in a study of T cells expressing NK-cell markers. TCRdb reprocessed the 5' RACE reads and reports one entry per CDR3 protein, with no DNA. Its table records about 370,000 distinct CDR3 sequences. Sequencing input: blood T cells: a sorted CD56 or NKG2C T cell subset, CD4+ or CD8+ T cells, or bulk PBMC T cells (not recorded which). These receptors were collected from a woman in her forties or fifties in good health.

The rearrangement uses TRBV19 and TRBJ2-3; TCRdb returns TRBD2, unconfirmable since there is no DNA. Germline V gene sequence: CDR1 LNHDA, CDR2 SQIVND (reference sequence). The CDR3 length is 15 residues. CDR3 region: CASSIWEMGTDTQYF.

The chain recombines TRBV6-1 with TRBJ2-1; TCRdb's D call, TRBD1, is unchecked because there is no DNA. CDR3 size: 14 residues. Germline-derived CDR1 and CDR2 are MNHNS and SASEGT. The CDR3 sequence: CASSDGGPYNEQFF.

The CDR3 is CASSQGPPGAELFF. This chain uses TRBV4-1 with TRBJ2-2; TCRdb returns TRBD1, unconfirmable since there is no DNA. CDR1 MGHRA and CDR2 YSYEKL come from the germline V gene. The CDR3 contains 14 residues.

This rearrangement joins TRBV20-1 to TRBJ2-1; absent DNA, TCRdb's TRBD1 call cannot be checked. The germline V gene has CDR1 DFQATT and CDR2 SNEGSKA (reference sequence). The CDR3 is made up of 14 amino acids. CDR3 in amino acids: CSASRDGTSNEQFF.

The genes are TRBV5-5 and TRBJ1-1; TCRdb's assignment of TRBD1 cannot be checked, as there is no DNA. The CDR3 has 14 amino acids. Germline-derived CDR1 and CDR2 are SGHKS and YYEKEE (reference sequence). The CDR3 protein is CASSPGTWGTEAFF. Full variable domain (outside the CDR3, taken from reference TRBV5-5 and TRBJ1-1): DAGVTQSPTHLIKTRGQQVTLRCSPISGHKSVSWYQQVLGQGPQFIFQYYEKEERGRGNFPDRFSARQFPNYSSELNVNALLLGDSALYLCASSPGTWGTEAFFGQGTRLTVV.

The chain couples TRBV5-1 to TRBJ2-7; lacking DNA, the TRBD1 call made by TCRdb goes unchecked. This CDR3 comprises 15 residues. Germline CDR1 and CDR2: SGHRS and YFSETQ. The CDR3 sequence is CAPPTLQGPSYEQYF.

Here the CDR3 reads CASSQEPLPGELFF. The chain links TRBV3-1 to TRBJ2-2. The CDR3 totals 14 residues. CDR1 LGHDT and CDR2 YNNKEL come from the germline V gene (reference sequence).

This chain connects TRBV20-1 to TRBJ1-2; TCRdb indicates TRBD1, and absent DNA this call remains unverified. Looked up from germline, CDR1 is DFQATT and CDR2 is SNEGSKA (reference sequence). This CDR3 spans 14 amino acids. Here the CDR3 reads CSASSSYRAVGYTF.

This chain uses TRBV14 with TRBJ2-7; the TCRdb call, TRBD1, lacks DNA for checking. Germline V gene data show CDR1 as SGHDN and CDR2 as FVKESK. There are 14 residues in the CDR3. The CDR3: CASSLGVQGYEQYF.

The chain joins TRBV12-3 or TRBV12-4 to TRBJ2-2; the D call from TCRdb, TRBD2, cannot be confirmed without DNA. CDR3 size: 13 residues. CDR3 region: CASSSYREGELFF.